The clone carrying this TCR beta chain has just a few counts. Antigen unknown. TCRdb ran MiXCR on the 5' RACE reads and lists one entry per CDR3 protein. The table lists 510,000 or so distinct CDR3 sequences, roughly 15% of them singletons, with 0.44% in the top ten. This sample is drawn from a study of identical twins. Broader study findings: Twin sharing of out-of-frame TCR alpha was underestimated by models in monozygotic pairs. Twin pairs had excess sharing that was weaker in beta out-of-frame sequences.

With 4 bases clipped from V and 2 bases from J, the junction kept 12 bases outside the gene matches. CDR3 length equals 17 residues. Germline V lookup: CDR1 SGHRS, CDR2 YFSETQ. The same data also went into a second study, on yellow fever vaccine responses in identical twins.

The gene calls are TRBV5-1 and TRBJ2-5, with TRBD2 matching 9 bases. The specimen sequenced was CD4+ T cells sorted from blood. This clonotype originated in a woman aged 18-29 years in good health. CDR3 protein: CASSLGASGGTQETQYF. The CDR3 DNA sequence: TGCGCCAGCAGCCTGGGGGCCAGCGGGGGGACTCAAGAGACCCAGTACTTC.